Below, 22 T cell receptor beta chains from the same sample are listed, as sequenced in a study of cytomegalovirus exposure and HLA in healthy donors. PCR employed 60 Vbeta and 13 Jbeta primers. Here immunoSEQ multiplex PCR was the method, and the copy in TCRdb shows in-frame clones only, minus some. The table lists approximately 69,000 clones, roughly 74% of them singletons. Sequenced material: PBMCs. The receptors shown here come from a woman in her twenties or thirties in good health and CMV-seropositive.

In DNA form, the CDR3 reads TGTGCCAGCAGCTTGGCCTGGGACAGCTATAGCAATCAGCCCCAGCATTTT. Its protein product is CASSLAWDSYSNQPQHF. This rearrangement joins TRBV5-8 to TRBJ1-5; 7 bases match TRBD1. V shed 0 bases and J 0 bases; nucleotides not matched to a gene: 6. This CDR3 has 17 amino acids. Germline values: CDR1 SGHTS, CDR2 YDEGEE.

The chain links TRBV19 to TRBJ2-1, with D uncertain. The CDR3 consists of 14 residues. Germline-derived CDR1 and CDR2 are LNHDA and SQIVND (reference sequence). V was pared by 0 bases and J by 4 bases, with 7 bases between. The DNA of the CDR3 is TGTGCCAGTAGTATAGACTCGTTGTACAATGAGCAGTTCTTC. This sequence encodes CASSIDSLYNEQFF.

The chain is built from TRBV7-3 and TRBJ1-2; maybe TRBD1 (5 bases). This CDR3 has 15 amino acids. Trimming removed 2 bases from V and 8 bases from J, with 18 bases in between. The germline gives CDR1 SGHTA, CDR2 FQGTGA. The CDR3 sequence is CASSLGQGSAMGYTF. Here the CDR3 DNA reads TGTGCCAGCAGCTTAGGGCAGGGCTCGGCTATGGGCTACACCTTC.

This chain uses TRBV28 with TRBJ1-1; 9 bases line up with TRBD1. The J segment lost 8 bases and the V segment lost 6 bases, leaving 4 bases of the junction unmatched. CDR3 length equals 12 residues. Germline V lookup: CDR1 MDHEN, CDR2 SYDVKM. CDR3 coding DNA: TGTGCCAGCAGGCTCGGACAGGGGGAAGCTTTCTTT. Amino acids: CASRLGQGEAFF. Based on the CDR3 plus reference TRBV28 and TRBJ1-1, the full variable domain is DVKVTQSSRYLVKRTGEKVFLECVQDMDHENMFWYRQDPGLGLRLIYFSYDVKMKEKGDIPEGYSVSREKKERFSLILESASTNQTSMYLCASRLGQGEAFFGQGTRLTVV.

The gene calls are TRBV30 and TRBJ2-7; D gene unclear. This CDR3 spans 12 amino acids. Trimming removed 2 bases from V and 3 bases from J, with 8 bases in between. Germline assignment: CDR1 GTSNPN and CDR2 SVGIG (reference sequence). The CDR3 region is CAWSPGFYEQYF. The CDR3 DNA sequence: TGTGCCTGGAGTCCCGGGTTCTACGAGCAGTACTTC.

This sequence joins TRBV30 and TRBJ1-2; D gene ambiguous. Trimming pared 2 bases from V and 4 bases from J, leaving 14 bases between. The CDR3 has 14 amino acids. Germline-derived CDR1 and CDR2 are GTSNPN and SVGIG (reference sequence). The CDR3 nucleotides are TGTGCCTGGAGTACCTCCCCGGTAATCTATGGCTACACCTTC. This gives the protein CAWSTSPVIYGYTF.

V is TRBV11-2 and J is TRBJ1-1; 11 bases line up with TRBD1. The CDR3 extends over 15 amino acids. Germline trimming cut 0 bases from V and 9 bases from J; bases unmatched to any gene: 6. Germline values: CDR1 SGHAT, CDR2 FQNNGV. The CDR3 coding sequence is TGTGCCAGCAGCTTAGACCGGGACAGGGGGAAGAAAGCTTTCTTT. This gives the protein CASSLDRDRGKKAFF.

As to this clone: Different DNA sequences within this sample yield the same CDR3. V gene TRBV7-9 combines with J gene TRBJ2-7; TRBD2 is a possible D gene (6 bases). Trimming took off 5 bases at V and 2 bases at J, with 13 bases between the two ends. This CDR3 has 14 residues. Germline loops: CDR1 SEHNR, CDR2 FQNEAQ (reference sequence). In DNA form, the CDR3 reads TGTGCCAGCAGCCTTTTGGGCGGGACCTACGAGCAGTACTTC. Its translation is CASSLLGGTYEQYF. Full variable domain (missing parts from reference TRBV7-9 and TRBJ2-7): DTGVSQNPRHKITKRGQNVTFRCDPISEHNRLYWYRQTLGQGPEFLTYFQNEAQLEKSRLLSDRFSAERPKGSFSTLEIQRTEQGDSAMYLCASSLLGGTYEQYFGPGTRLTVT.

The CDR3, as DNA: TGTGCCAGCAGCCGCCCTGGTGGCCTGAACACTGAAGCTTTCTTT. This encodes CASSRPGGLNTEAFF. The chain employs TRBV28 and TRBJ1-1; D remains unclear. The ends were cut back, 6 bases at V and 0 bases at J, with 14 bases in the middle. The CDR3 length is 15 residues. The V gene's germline CDR1 is MDHEN and CDR2 SYDVKM.

The rearrangement joins TRBV2 to TRBJ1-2, with D hard to call. CDR3 size: 12 residues. The germline gives CDR1 SNHLY, CDR2 FYNNEI. V was trimmed by 1 base and J by 4 bases, leaving 4 bases between them. CDR3: CASSEVVYGYTF. The CDR3 coding sequence is TGTGCCAGCAGTGAAGTAGTCTATGGCTACACCTTC.

The CDR3 bases are TGTGCCACCAGCAGAGGGAGGACAGGGCAAGAGACCCAGTACTTC. Translating it yields CATSRGRTGQETQYF. The chain employs TRBV15 and TRBJ2-5, with 8 bases aligning to TRBD1. This CDR3 comprises 15 residues. Losses at the gene ends were 1 base for V and 2 bases for J; bases not matched to a gene: 3. Germline CDR1 LNHNV, CDR2 YYDKDF (reference sequence).

The V gene is TRBV10-2, the J gene TRBJ2-2, with D tentatively TRBD2 (6 bases). This CDR3 contains 12 residues. Trimming cost V 4 bases and J 9 bases, with 9 bases left between them. The germline V gene has CDR1 WSHSY and CDR2 SAAADI. As DNA, the CDR3 is TGCGCCAGCAGTGGGACTAATAGGGAGCTGTTTTTT. Residues: CASSGTNRELFF.

The gene calls are TRBV15 and TRBJ1-5; tentative D call: TRBD1 (5 bases). CDR3 size: 14 residues. The ends were cut back, 10 bases at V and 3 bases at J, with 16 bases in the middle. Germline loops: CDR1 LNHNV, CDR2 YYDKDF (reference sequence). In DNA form, the CDR3 reads TGTGCCATTACAGACAGCGCTCACAATCAGCCCCAGCATTTT. Translated: CAITDSAHNQPQHF.

The CDR3 sequence is CASSESASSYEQYF. Written as DNA, the CDR3 is TGTGCCAGCAGTGAGAGCGCGAGCTCCTACGAGCAGTACTTC. The rearrangement joins TRBV2 to TRBJ2-7; D gene uncertain. Germline V gives CDR1 SNHLY, CDR2 FYNNEI. Trimming took 3 bases from V and 0 from J, leaving 9 bases between them. The CDR3 has 14 amino acids.

The chain employs TRBV7-9 and TRBJ1-5; TRBD1 might be the D (6 bases). CDR1 is SEHNR and CDR2 is FQNEAQ in the germline V gene (reference sequence). This CDR3 has 13 residues. The germline V and J ends were trimmed by 5 bases and 5 bases, with 10 bases remaining between them. The CDR3 DNA reads TGTGCCAGCAGCACTACAGGGCATCAGCCCCAGCATTTT. Its protein is CASSTTGHQPQHF.

The chain couples TRBV9 to TRBJ2-2; possibly TRBD1 for D (6 bases). Trimming shortened V by 0 bases and J by 6 bases, and 9 bases separated the two germline ends. Germline assignment: CDR1 SGDLS and CDR2 YYNGEE. This CDR3 region has 14 residues. Here the CDR3 reads CASSVEQGPGELFF. CDR3 DNA sequence: TGTGCCAGCAGCGTAGAACAGGGCCCCGGGGAGCTGTTTTTT. The variable domain in full, with the rest retrieved from reference TRBV9 and TRBJ2-2, is DSGVTQTPKHLITATGQRVTLRCSPRSGDLSVYWYQQSLDQGLQFLIQYYNGEERAKGNILERFSAQQFPDLHSELNLSSLELGDSALYFCASSVEQGPGELFFGEGSRLTVL.

This clone showed up just a few times. The chain employs TRBV15 and TRBJ2-7; 9 bases are shared with TRBD1. This CDR3 spans 15 amino acids. The J segment lost 4 bases and the V segment lost 5 bases, leaving 9 bases of the junction unmatched. CDR1 and CDR2 (germline): LNHNV, YYDKDF (reference sequence). CDR3 coding DNA: TGTGCCACCAGCCCCGGCGGGGACAGGGAATACGAGCAGTACTTC. Protein: CATSPGGDREYEQYF.

This clone appeared once. V and J are TRBV19 and TRBJ1-5, with 7 nucleotides matching TRBD1. Germline CDR1 reads LNHDA; CDR2 reads SQIVND (reference sequence). The CDR3 extends over 14 amino acids. V was clipped by 3 bases and J by 4 bases; unmatched bases: 3. The CDR3 spells CASSMWDRNQPQHF. The CDR3 DNA is TGTGCCAGTAGTATGTGGGACAGAAATCAGCCCCAGCATTTT.

The CDR3 region is CAWSLGLAGGPQETQYF. The DNA of the CDR3 is TGTGCCTGGAGTCTAGGACTAGCGGGAGGGCCTCAAGAGACCCAGTACTTC. The chain joins TRBV30 to TRBJ2-5; 15 bases fit TRBD2. Germline CDR1 and CDR2: GTSNPN and SVGIG (reference sequence). The CDR3 runs 17 residues. V lost 2 bases to trimming and J lost 2 bases; unmatched junction nucleotides: 6.

J is TRBJ2-3 and V is TRBV7-9, with D possibly being TRBD2 (6 bases). Trimming took 2 bases from V and 4 from J, leaving 7 bases between them. This CDR3 contains 13 residues. Germline-derived CDR1 and CDR2 are SEHNR and FQNEAQ (reference sequence). CDR3 nucleotide sequence: TGTGCCAGCAGCTTACTAGCGCCAGATACGCAGTATTTT. The encoded protein is CASSLLAPDTQYF. The variable domain in full, with the rest retrieved from reference TRBV7-9 and TRBJ2-3, is DTGVSQNPRHKITKRGQNVTFRCDPISEHNRLYWYRQTLGQGPEFLTYFQNEAQLEKSRLLSDRFSAERPKGSFSTLEIQRTEQGDSAMYLCASSLLAPDTQYFGPGTRLTVL.

The chain uses TRBV7-9 and TRBJ2-1; 8 nucleotides agree with TRBD2. CDR1 SEHNR and CDR2 FQNEAQ come from the germline V gene (reference sequence). This CDR3 has 15 amino acids. The trim removed 7 bases at V and 9 bases at J, leaving 14 bases unmatched. This chain's CDR3 is CASILIGGVGGEQFF. CDR3 DNA sequence: TGTGCCAGCATCCTCATCGGGGGGGTGGGGGGTGAGCAGTTCTTC.

This clone occurred a few times. The chain couples TRBV7-9 to TRBJ2-3; 12 bases are shared with TRBD2. This CDR3 is 16 amino acids long. Germline V gene sequence: CDR1 SEHNR, CDR2 FQNEAQ (reference sequence). V gave up 5 bases and J gave up 6 bases; unmatched junction bases: 9. The CDR3 loop reads CASSLWTSGVVDTQYF. The CDR3, as DNA: TGTGCCAGCAGCCTATGGACTAGCGGGGTGGTGGATACGCAGTATTTT.